The present T cell receptor (beta chain) was sequenced within a study of T-cell memory formation after mild COVID-19. Findings and caveats of the study: Mainly in CM and EM were contracting CD4+ clones; CD8+ were in EMRA.

One entry per CDR3 protein results from TCRdb running MiXCR on the 5' RACE reads. The sample includes some 40,000 distinct CDR3 sequences, roughly 6.1% of them seen just once. This clonotype was recorded a few times. The target antigen is unknown. The CDR3 runs 13 residues. From germline, CDR1 is MNHEY and CDR2 SMNVEV (reference sequence). Germline trimming cut 8 bases from V and 0 bases from J; bases unmatched to any gene: 3. The sequence was collected from an adult who had mild COVID-19 (a few samples of this study predate the infection). Cell type and time point are not known. This rearrangement joins TRBV27 to TRBJ2-7; TRBD1 matches at 8 bases. The sequencing sample was made of PBMCs or a T cell subset sorted from them (not recorded which). Here the CDR3 DNA reads TGTGCCAGCGTGGACAGGGACTCCTACGAGCAGTACTTC. As protein: CASVDRDSYEQYF.